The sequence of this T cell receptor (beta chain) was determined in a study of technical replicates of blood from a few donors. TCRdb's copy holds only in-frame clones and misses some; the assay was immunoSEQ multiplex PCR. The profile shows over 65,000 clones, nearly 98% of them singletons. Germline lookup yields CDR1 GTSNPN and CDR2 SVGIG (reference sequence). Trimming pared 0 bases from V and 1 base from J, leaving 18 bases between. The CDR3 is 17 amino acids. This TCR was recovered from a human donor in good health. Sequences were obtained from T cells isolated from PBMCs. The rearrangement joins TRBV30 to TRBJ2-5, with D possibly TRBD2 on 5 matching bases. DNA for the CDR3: TGTGCCTGGAGTGTATCCCCGGGGAGTATACTCCAAGAGACCCAGTACTTC. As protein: CAWSVSPGSILQETQYF. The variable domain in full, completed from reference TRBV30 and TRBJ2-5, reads SQTIHQWPATLVQPVGSPLSLECTVEGTSNPNLYWYRQAAGRGLQLLFYSVGIGQISSEVPQNLSASRPQDRQFILSSKKLLLSDSGFYLCAWSVSPGSILQETQYFGPGTRLLVL.